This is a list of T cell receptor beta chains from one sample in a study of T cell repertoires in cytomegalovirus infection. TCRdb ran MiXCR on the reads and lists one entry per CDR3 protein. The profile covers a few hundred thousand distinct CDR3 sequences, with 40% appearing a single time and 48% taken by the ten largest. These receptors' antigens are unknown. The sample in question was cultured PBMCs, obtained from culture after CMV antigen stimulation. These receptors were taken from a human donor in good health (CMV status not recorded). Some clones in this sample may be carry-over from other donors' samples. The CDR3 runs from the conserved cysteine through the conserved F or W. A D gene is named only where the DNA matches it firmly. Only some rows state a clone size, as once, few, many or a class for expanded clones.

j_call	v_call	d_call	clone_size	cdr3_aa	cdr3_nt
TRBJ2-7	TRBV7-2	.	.	CASSLISGVGSSYEQYF	TGTGCCAGCAGCTTAATCAGCGGTGTAGGGAGCTCCTACGAGCAGTACTTC
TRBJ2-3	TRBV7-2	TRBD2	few	CASSARASGRSPPTQATQYF	TGTGCCAGCAGCGCGCGCGCTAGCGGGCGGTCCCCCCCCACACAGGCTACGCAGTATTTT
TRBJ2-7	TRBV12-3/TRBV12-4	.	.	CASSFQGPYEQYF	TGTGCCAGCAGTTTTCAAGGTCCCTACGAGCAGTACTTC
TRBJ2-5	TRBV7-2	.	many	CASSFLGETQYF	TGTGCCAGCAGCTTCCTAGGGGAGACCCAGTACTTC
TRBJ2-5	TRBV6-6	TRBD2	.	CASSYWQRGAGETQYF	TGTGCCAGCAGTTACTGGCAGCGGGGGGCCGGGGAGACCCAGTACTTC
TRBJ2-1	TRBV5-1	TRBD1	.	CASSQGASYNEQFF	TGCGCCAGCAGCCAGGGGGCTTCCTACAATGAGCAGTTCTTC
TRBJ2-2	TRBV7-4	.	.	CASSFLEKGAGELFF	TGTGCCAGCAGCTTTCTCGAAAAGGGGGCCGGGGAGCTGTTTTTT
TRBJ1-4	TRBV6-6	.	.	CASRGQATNEKLFF	TGTGCCAGCAGGGGGCAAGCAACTAATGAAAAACTGTTTTTT
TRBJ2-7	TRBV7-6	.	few	CASSDGVYEQYF	TGTGCCAGCAGTGACGGAGTCTACGAGCAGTACTTC
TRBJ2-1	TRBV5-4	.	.	CASGVTSNEQFF	TGTGCCAGCGGCGTTACTAGCAATGAGCAGTTCTTC
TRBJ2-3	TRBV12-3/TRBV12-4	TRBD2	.	CATRGAGLTDTQYF	TGTGCCACCCGAGGCGCGGGACTAACAGATACGCAGTATTTT
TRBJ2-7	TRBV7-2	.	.	CASTLAANSYEQYF	TGTGCCAGCACCTTAGCCGCTAACTCCTACGAGCAGTACTTC
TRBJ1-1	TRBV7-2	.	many	CASSFGWNTEAFF	TGTGCCAGCAGCTTTGGGTGGAACACTGAAGCTTTCTTT
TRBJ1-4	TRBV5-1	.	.	CASKPEGGEKLFF	TGCGCCAGCAAGCCAGAAGGGGGTGAAAAACTGTTTTTT
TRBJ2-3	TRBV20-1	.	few	CSARHPGLRTDTQYF	TGCAGTGCTAGGCACCCGGGACTTCGCACAGATACGCAGTATTTT
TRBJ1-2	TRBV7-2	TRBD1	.	CASSLNTGDYYGYTF	TGTGCCAGCAGCTTAAATACAGGGGATTACTATGGCTACACCTTC
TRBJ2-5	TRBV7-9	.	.	CASTYRETQYF	TGTGCCAGCACTTATAGGGAGACCCAGTACTTC
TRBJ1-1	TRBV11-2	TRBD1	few	CASSLGPGGATWAFF	TGTGCCAGCAGCTTAGGTCCAGGGGGCGCGACTTGGGCTTTCTTT
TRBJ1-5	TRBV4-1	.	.	CASSQVLAGYQPQHF	TGCGCCAGCAGCCAAGTTTTGGCAGGTTATCAGCCCCAGCATTTT
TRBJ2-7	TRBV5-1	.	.	CASSLGRTTLSVQYF	TGCGCCAGCAGCTTGGGGCGGACTACCCTAAGTGTGCAGTACTTC
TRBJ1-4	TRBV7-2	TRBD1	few	CASSLSTGQGSEKLFF	TGTGCCAGCAGCTTATCAACCGGACAGGGCAGTGAAAAACTGTTTTTT
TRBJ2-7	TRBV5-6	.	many	CASSLWVSEQYF	TGTGCCAGCAGCTTGTGGGTATCCGAGCAGTACTTC
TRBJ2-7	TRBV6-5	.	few	CASSYSPSLAFNNEQYF	TGTGCCAGCAGTTACTCGCCATCACTAGCTTTTAACAACGAGCAGTACTTC
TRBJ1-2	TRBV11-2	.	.	CASSLTEVLGYTF	TGTGCCAGCAGCTTAACAGAGGTACTTGGCTACACCTTC
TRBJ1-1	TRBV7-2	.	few	CASSLTVRNTEAFF	TGTGCCAGCAGCTTAACGGTTAGGAACACTGAAGCTTTCTTT
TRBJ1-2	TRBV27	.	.	CASSLYEGRGYTF	TGTGCCAGCAGTTTATATGAGGGAAGGGGCTACACCTTC
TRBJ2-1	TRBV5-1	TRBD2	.	CASAGTSEGYEQFF	TGCGCCAGCGCCGGGACTAGCGAGGGATATGAGCAGTTCTTC
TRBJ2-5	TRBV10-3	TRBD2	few	CAIGTSSQETQYF	TGTGCCATCGGGACTAGCTCCCAAGAGACCCAGTACTTC
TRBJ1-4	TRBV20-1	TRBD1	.	CSATIQGASNEKLFF	TGCAGTGCCACTATACAGGGGGCGTCTAATGAAAAACTGTTTTTT
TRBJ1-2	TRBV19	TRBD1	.	CASMTHRGHGYTF	TGTGCCAGTATGACCCACAGGGGCCACGGCTACACCTTC
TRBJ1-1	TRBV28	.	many	CASSFRFPMNTEAFF	TGTGCCAGCAGTTTTCGTTTCCCTATGAACACTGAAGCTTTCTTT
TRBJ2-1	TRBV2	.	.	CASSEAPGQRSYNEQFF	TGTGCCAGCAGTGAAGCGCCCGGACAGCGCTCCTACAATGAGCAGTTCTTC
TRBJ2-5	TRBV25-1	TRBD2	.	CASSDPTSGQETQYF	TGTGCCAGCAGTGACCCGACTAGCGGTCAAGAGACCCAGTACTTC
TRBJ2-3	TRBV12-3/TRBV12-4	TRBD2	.	CASREAGLAGTTDTQYF	TGTGCCAGCAGAGAAGCGGGGCTAGCGGGGACCACAGATACGCAGTATTTT
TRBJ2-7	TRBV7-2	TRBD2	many	CASSSFPALPGLGRYEQYF	TGTGCCAGCAGCTCTTTTCCCGCATTACCGGGACTCGGGAGGTACGAGCAGTACTTC
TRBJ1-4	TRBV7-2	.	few	CASSLARGRFREKLFF	TGTGCCAGCAGCTTAGCCCGGGGGCGGTTTCGTGAAAAACTGTTTTTT
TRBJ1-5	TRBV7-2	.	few	CASSSQGRDQPQHF	TGTGCCAGCAGCTCGCAGGGGCGGGATCAGCCCCAGCATTTT
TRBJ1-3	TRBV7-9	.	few	CASRGGRSNTIYF	TGTGCCAGCCGGGGAGGCAGGAGTAACACCATATATTTT
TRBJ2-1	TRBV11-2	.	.	CASSSGRYNEQFF	TGTGCCAGCAGCTCCGGACGGTACAATGAGCAGTTCTTC
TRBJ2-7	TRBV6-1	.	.	CASSTVVWEQYF	TGTGCCAGCAGTACAGTAGTCTGGGAGCAGTACTTC